A single sample is the source of the 23 T cell receptor beta chains below, sequenced in a study of technical replicates of blood from a few donors (dated by TCRdb to 2015 to 2018). The method behind the library was the immunoSEQ multiplex PCR assay. In TCRdb, the immuneACCESS table is reduced to in-frame sequences with V and J assigned. These tables do not hold every clone; where another copy was compared, an unresolved V gene accounts for under half, and the others remain unexplained. The table for this sample lists approximately 65,000 clones; around nine tenths of them were counted only once. 4.5% to 5.5% of the sample belongs to the ten largest clones. The sample consisted of PBMCs. These receptors came from a human donor in good health. Some clones in this sample may be carry-over from other donors' samples.

The chain couples TRBV6-5 to TRBJ1-2; possible D gene TRBD1, 5 bases. Germline CDR1 reads MNHEY; CDR2 reads SVGAGI. Trimming took 8 bases from V and 14 from J, leaving 24 bases between them. The CDR3 length is 13 residues. This CDR3 reads CASGPGRRGIVTF. CDR3 sequence (DNA): TGTGCCAGCGGACCGGGACGGCGGGGTATAGTTACCTTC.

V usage is TRBV7-2 and J usage is TRBJ1-5; D is uncertain. This CDR3 is 14 amino acids long. Germline V lookup: CDR1 SGHTA, CDR2 FQGNSA. Trimming stripped 2 bases from V and 0 bases from J, with 5 bases between. The CDR3 DNA reads as TGTGCCAGCAGCTTATATTCTAGCAATCAGCCCCAGCATTTT. This sequence encodes CASSLYSSNQPQHF.

The chain has TRBV5-8 and TRBJ2-1; 11 nucleotides match TRBD2. V lost 2 bases, J lost 4 bases, and 2 bases stayed unmatched. The germline V gene encodes CDR1 SGHTS and CDR2 YDEGEE. This CDR3 contains 15 residues. The CDR3 region has the DNA TGTGCCAGCAGCTTACTAGCGGGGGCTTACAATGAGCAGTTCTTC. Translating it yields CASSLLAGAYNEQFF.

The rearrangement links TRBV5-4 to TRBJ2-2; TRBD1 aligns across 8 bases. This CDR3 is 16 amino acids long. CDR1 and CDR2 from the germline V gene are SGHNT and YYREEE (reference sequence). The ends lost 0 bases at V and 4 bases at J; junction bases unmatched: 5. The CDR3 loop is CASSLGTGQGTGELFF. The DNA of the CDR3 is TGTGCCAGCAGCTTGGGCACCGGACAGGGCACCGGGGAGCTGTTTTTT.

The chain joins TRBV5-4 to TRBJ1-2; 7 positions match TRBD1. In germline, CDR1 is SGHNT, CDR2 YYREEE (reference sequence). Germline trimming cut 0 bases from V and 8 bases from J; bases unmatched to any gene: 7. The CDR3 has 14 residues. The CDR3 nucleotides read TGTGCCAGCAGCTTGGGGACAGGATCTTGGGGCTACACCTTC. It codes for CASSLGTGSWGYTF. Complete variable domain (other parts from reference TRBV5-4 and TRBJ1-2): ETGVTQSPTHLIKTRGQQVTLRCSSQSGHNTVSWYQQALGQGPQFIFQYYREEENGRGNFPPRFSGLQFPNYSSELNVNALELDDSALYLCASSLGTGSWGYTFGSGTRLTVV.

The chain is built from TRBV5-1 and TRBJ2-1; 9 bases agree with TRBD1. Germline-derived CDR1 and CDR2 are SGHRS and YFSETQ. Germline trimming cut 4 bases from V and 4 bases from J; bases unmatched to any gene: 6. This CDR3 region has 15 residues. The CDR3 spells CASSTGQGNYNEQFF. CDR3 sequence (DNA): TGCGCCAGCAGCACGGGACAGGGCAATTACAATGAGCAGTTCTTC.

This chain links TRBV27 with TRBJ1-4, with D hard to call. CDR3 length: 13 amino acids. Germline assignment: CDR1 MNHEY and CDR2 SMNVEV (reference sequence). Between the trimmed V and J ends, which lost 6 bases and 8 bases, there was a span of 13 bases. The chain's CDR3 is CASRLGYGEKLFF. In DNA, the CDR3 is TGTGCCAGCAGGTTGGGCTATGGGGAAAAACTGTTTTTT. The entire variable domain, with the rest obtained from reference TRBV27 and TRBJ1-4, is as follows: EAQVTQNPRYLITVTGKKLTVTCSQNMNHEYMSWYRQDPGLGLRQIYYSMNVEVTDKGDVPEGYKVSRKEKRNFPLILESPSPNQTSLYFCASRLGYGEKLFFGSGTQLSVL.

The V and J genes are TRBV30 and TRBJ1-2; 7 bases align to TRBD1. The J segment lost 6 bases and the V segment lost 1 base, leaving 2 bases of the junction unmatched. CDR3 length: 12 residues. Germline assignment: CDR1 GTSNPN and CDR2 SVGIG (reference sequence). The CDR3 DNA reads as TGTGCCTGGAGTGACAGGGGAGATGGCTACACCTTC. Its protein is CAWSDRGDGYTF.

This clone was found once. The chain uses TRBV7-6 and TRBJ1-4, with 8 bases aligning to TRBD1. Germline lookup yields CDR1 SGHVS and CDR2 FNYEAQ. This CDR3 region has 15 residues. V dropped 4 bases and J dropped 3; count of bases not matched to a gene: 4. CDR3 region: CASSSTGGANEKLFF. CDR3 DNA sequence: TGTGCCAGCAGCTCCACAGGGGGGGCTAATGAAAAACTGTTTTTT.

Remarks on this clone: The final CDR3 position lacks the conserved phenylalanine or tryptophan, pointing to a likely read error. The DNA is left out, because the CDR3 cannot be placed on it with certainty; the CDR3 is given as TCRdb lists it. The chain links TRBV7-9 to TRBJ1-1; TRBD1 is the table's D call and was not checked against the DNA. The CDR3 is made up of 10 amino acids, end residues included. In germline, CDR1 is SEHNR, CDR2 FQNEAQ (reference sequence). The CDR3 region is CASSLNRLGV.

The table lists this clone with a few counts. The genes are TRBV29-1 and TRBJ1-1; D unclear. V lost 6 bases to trimming and J lost 5 bases, with 13 bases between them. This CDR3 region has 12 residues. CDR1 and CDR2 (germline): SQVTM, ANQGSEA. Here the CDR3 reads CSVSHGRTEAFF. DNA of the CDR3: TGCAGCGTCTCCCACGGCAGGACTGAAGCTTTCTTT.

The V gene is TRBV19, the J gene TRBJ2-7; 9 bases map to TRBD1. This CDR3 has 13 amino acids. Germline CDR1 LNHDA, CDR2 SQIVND (reference sequence). V shed 6 bases, J shed 2 bases, and the junction held 2 bases outside the gene matches. This chain's CDR3 is CASSTGGPYEQYF. In nucleotides, the CDR3 is TGTGCCAGTAGCACAGGGGGCCCCTACGAGCAGTACTTC.

V gene TRBV7-2 combines with J gene TRBJ2-2, with TRBD2 identical over 7 bases. The CDR3 length is 13 residues. Unmatched junction bases numbered 3, after V lost 3 bases and J lost 8 bases. Germline V lookup: CDR1 SGHTA, CDR2 FQGNSA. CDR3 sequence: CASSFGGGGELFF. CDR3 DNA sequence: TGTGCCAGCAGCTTCGGGGGAGGGGGGGAGCTGTTTTTT.

The rearrangement joins TRBV7-2 to TRBJ1-2, with D uncertain. CDR1 SGHTA and CDR2 FQGNSA come from the germline V gene. The length of the CDR3 is 13 residues. Deletions cut 5 bases from V and 4 bases from J, with 11 bases between. CDR3 protein: CASSLSAFYGYTF. The CDR3 DNA sequence: TGTGCCAGCAGCCTGAGTGCTTTCTATGGCTACACCTTC.

This clone was counted only a few times. This chain links TRBV29-1 with TRBJ2-1; 12 bases are a match to TRBD2. The germline V gene encodes CDR1 SQVTM and CDR2 ANQGSEA. This CDR3 is 14 amino acids long. V gave up 7 bases and J gave up 6 bases; unmatched junction bases: 7. CDR3 DNA: TGCAGCGCAAACGGACTAGCGGGGAGCAATGAGCAGTTCTTC. It encodes CSANGLAGSNEQFF.

V is TRBV27 and J is TRBJ1-3; a weak D match, TRBD1 (6 bases). CDR1 is MNHEY and CDR2 is SMNVEV in the germline V gene (reference sequence). Deletions cut 4 bases from V and 4 bases from J, with 20 bases between. CDR3 length equals 17 residues. The CDR3 protein is CASSSSPPGQLGNTIYF. Here the CDR3 DNA reads TGTGCCAGCAGTTCATCACCCCCTGGACAGCTAGGAAACACCATATATTTT.

The V and J genes are TRBV15 and TRBJ2-5; D unresolved. There are 14 residues in the CDR3. From germline, CDR1 is LNHNV and CDR2 YYDKDF (reference sequence). V lost 2 bases and J 4 bases, leaving 11 bases between the germline ends. CDR3 bases: TGTGCCACCAGCAGACGCTCTCGAGGAGAGACCCAGTACTTC. Its protein is CATSRRSRGETQYF.

This sequence joins TRBV10-3 and TRBJ1-1, with unresolved D. Trimming removed 4 bases from V and 1 base from J, with 16 bases in between. This CDR3 spans 16 amino acids. Germline V gene sequence: CDR1 ENHRY, CDR2 SYGVKD. CDR3 region: CAISGVRREGNTEAFF. The CDR3 nucleotides read TGTGCCATCAGTGGGGTTCGAAGAGAGGGGAACACTGAAGCTTTCTTT.

The chain joins TRBV4-3 to TRBJ2-7; TRBD2 matches 10 bases. Germline trimming cut 0 bases from V and 5 bases from J; bases unmatched to any gene: 16. Germline V gives CDR1 LGHNA, CDR2 YSLEER. CDR3 size: 19 residues. CDR3 DNA sequence: TGCGCCAGCAGCCAAGATGGAGCAACTAGCGGGGCCCGAGGGAACGAGCAGTACTTC. Encoded protein: CASSQDGATSGARGNEQYF.

The V gene is TRBV15, the J gene TRBJ1-2; no clear D. This CDR3 is 14 amino acids long. The V end was cut by 0 bases, the J end by 7 bases, with 12 bases between. Germline V gives CDR1 LNHNV, CDR2 YYDKDF (reference sequence). This CDR3 reads CATSRDFEGGGYTF. CDR3 DNA sequence: TGTGCCACCAGCAGAGATTTTGAGGGTGGTGGCTACACCTTC.

V is TRBV7-9 and J is TRBJ2-7, with TRBD1 matching over 8 bases. The CDR3 covers 16 residues. The V and J ends lost 1 base and 0 bases, in that order; junction bases with no gene match: 5. Germline V gene data show CDR1 as SEHNR and CDR2 as FQNEAQ (reference sequence). The DNA for the CDR3 is TGTGCCAGCAGCTTAGGAGGCAGGGGGCCCTCCTACGAGCAGTACTTC. Protein: CASSLGGRGPSYEQYF.

The chain has TRBV4-1 and TRBJ2-5; 15 nucleotides match TRBD2. This CDR3 has 18 amino acids. The V and J ends lost 4 bases and 4 bases, in that order; junction bases with no gene match: 10. Germline assignment: CDR1 MGHRA and CDR2 YSYEKL. CDR3 nucleotides: TGCGCCAGCAGCCGGACCGGGACTAGCGGGGGGTTAAGAGAGACCCAGTACTTC. Encoded protein: CASSRTGTSGGLRETQYF.

The chain uses TRBV5-4 and TRBJ2-3; TRBD2 matches 8 bases. Germline V lookup: CDR1 SGHNT, CDR2 YYREEE (reference sequence). V gave up 4 bases and J gave up 1 base; unmatched junction bases: 5. CDR3 size: 15 residues. CDR3 sequence: CASSSLGGGTDTQYF. The CDR3 nucleotides are TGTGCCAGCAGCAGCCTCGGGGGGGGCACAGATACGCAGTATTTT.